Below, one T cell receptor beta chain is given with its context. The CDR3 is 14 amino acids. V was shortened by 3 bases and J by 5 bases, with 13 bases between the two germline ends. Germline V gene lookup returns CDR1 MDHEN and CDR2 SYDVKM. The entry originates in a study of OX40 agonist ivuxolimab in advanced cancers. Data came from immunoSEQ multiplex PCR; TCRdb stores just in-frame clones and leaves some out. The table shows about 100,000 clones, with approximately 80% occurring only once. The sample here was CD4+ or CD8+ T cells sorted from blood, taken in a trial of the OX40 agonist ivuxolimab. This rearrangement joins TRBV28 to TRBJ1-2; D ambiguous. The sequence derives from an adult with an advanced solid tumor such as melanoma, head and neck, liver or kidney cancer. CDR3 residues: CASSLGLTSYGYTF. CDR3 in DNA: TGTGCCAGCAGTTTGGGTCTCACATCATATGGCTACACCTTC.